This TCR beta chain was sequenced for a study of T cell repertoires in cytomegalovirus infection. Study-level background: It can be stated that public TCR beta signatures indicated CMV infection as well as a matching HLA type. Findings of the study overall: CMV-specific TCR beta clonotypes restricted by HLA-C were the ones dominating the ex vivo response.

This clonotype was seen only a few times. What it binds is not known. TCRdb called the reads again in MiXCR, with one record for every CDR3 protein. The sample has about 450,000 distinct CDR3 sequences; roughly 30% are singletons. Material for sequencing was PBMCs. This receptor was taken from a human donor in good health (CMV status not recorded). Some clones in this sample may be carry-over from other donors' samples.

The CDR3 nucleotides read TGTGCCAGCAGCCAGGGACAAGATGGTATTCAGTACTTC. As protein: CASSQGQDGIQYF. The chain combines TRBV3-1 with TRBJ2-4; a weak D match, TRBD1 (6 bases). Germline CDR1 is LGHDT and CDR2 is YNNKEL (reference sequence). This CDR3 spans 13 amino acids. The ends were cut back, 3 bases at V and 10 bases at J, with 13 bases in the middle.